The 4 T cell receptor beta chains reported below all come from one sample, sequenced in a study of shared clonotypes between healthy human individuals. Method: immunoSEQ multiplex PCR; TCRdb's copy keeps in-frame clones and lacks some. This table has 150,000 to 200,000 clones, 80% to 95% appearing once. Sequenced input: naive CD4+ T cells sorted from blood. Documented subset: CD45RA+ positively selected. These receptors were taken from a woman in her twenties or thirties in good health.

The rearrangement links TRBV21-1 to TRBJ2-2; the D call TRBD1 from the table was never checked on the DNA. TRBV21-1 is assigned pseudogene status. This CDR3 region has 18 residues. DNA of the CDR3: TGTGCCAGCAGCAAGCGAGGACAGGGGGCGTGCGGCACCGGGGAGCTGTTTTTT. It yields the protein CASSKRGQGACGTGELFF.

The V gene is TRBV10-1, the J gene TRBJ2-1; the match to TRBD2 covers 13 bases. V was pared by 0 bases and J by 11 bases, with 4 bases of the junction left unmatched. This CDR3 is 15 amino acids long. Germline lookup yields CDR1 WNHNN and CDR2 SYGVQD (reference sequence). The CDR3 DNA follows: TGCGCCAGCAGTGAGTCGGGACTAGCGGGACTCCAGCAGTTCTTC. It is translated as CASSESGLAGLQQFF.

This sequence joins TRBV6-1 and TRBJ1-4; tentatively, D is TRBD1 (5 bases). Germline V gene data show CDR1 as MNHNS and CDR2 as SASEGT. This CDR3 has 11 residues. V lost 7 bases, J lost 15 bases, and 15 bases lay in between. This chain's CDR3 is CASNEGRGLFF. The CDR3 DNA reads TGTGCCAGCAATGAGGGGCGCGGATTGTTTTTT.

This sequence joins TRBV5-1 and TRBJ2-5; D perhaps matches TRBD2 (6 bases). The DNA end lines up better with TRBJ2-7; the J call may be wrong. Germline V gene data show CDR1 as SGHRS and CDR2 as YFSETQ. The CDR3 is made up of 15 amino acids. The CDR3 reads CASSPLETGAYEQYF. The DNA of the CDR3 is TGCGCCAGCAGCCCACTTGAGACGGGAGCCTACGAGCAGTACTTC.